This T cell receptor (beta chain) was identified during a study of T cell repertoires in cytomegalovirus infection. In the study overall: Carrying CMV and the relevant HLA type showed in public TCR beta signatures. Overall study results and limits: Carriers of CMV and the relevant HLA type were discriminated by public TCR beta frequency.

Note on this clonotype: No antigen is known for it.

Using its own MiXCR run on the reads, TCRdb lists one record per CDR3 protein. The repertoire has 500,000 or so distinct CDR3 sequences, about 15% of them found once; the top ten carry about 24%. The sample was CD8+ T cells from PBMCs. This sequence was found in a human donor in good health (CMV status not recorded). Some clones in this sample may be carry-over from other donors' samples.

The CDR3 here is CASSLEPVGSGYTF. DNA for the CDR3: TGTGCCAGCAGCTTGGAGCCCGTCGGTTCTGGCTACACCTTC. V and J are TRBV27 and TRBJ1-2, with unresolved D. Germline CDR1 is MNHEY and CDR2 is SMNVEV (reference sequence). The CDR3 consists of 14 residues. The V end was cut by 6 bases, the J end by 7 bases, with 18 bases between.